A single sample is the source of the 14 T cell receptor beta chains below, sequenced in a study of tumor-infiltrating lymphocytes in primary liver carcinoma. Making TCR beta cDNA involved around 500 ng total RNA and a constant-region primer. Libraries for TCR beta were built through three nested multiplex PCR rounds, which together made up a slightly modified ARM-PCR procedure. Amplification in the first two PCR rounds was performed using TRBV1-TRBV30 forward primers and a C-beta reverse primer for around 10 cycles each. TCRdb itself ran the multiplex PCR reads through MiXCR, one entry per CDR3 protein. Among about 350,000 distinct CDR3 sequences listed, 65% were seen once. The researchers obtained blood RNA from unsorted whole blood and also extracted germline DNA. Source material: peripheral blood. Receptor source: a man between 35 and 55 years old with primary liver carcinoma and hepatitis B virus infection.

As regards this clonotype: At one end, the junction sequence differs from germline, possibly due to a read error. The chain recombines TRBV6-5 with TRBJ1-2; D unclear. The CDR3 extends over 13 amino acids. CDR1 and CDR2 from the germline V gene are MNHEY and SVGAGI. CDR3 amino acids: CASNYSPKYGYTF. The CDR3 coding sequence is TGTGCCAGCAATTACTCTCCGAAGTACGGCTACACCTTC.

Comment on this clonotype: A much larger clone differs by one base, so this may be a read error. The chain's CDR3 is CSVGSESSYNEQFF. The CDR3 coding sequence is TGCAGCGTTGGGAGTGAGAGCTCCTACAATGAGCAGTTCTTC. The V and J genes are TRBV29-1 and TRBJ2-1; no clear D gene. Trimming pared 4 bases from V and 0 bases from J, leaving 10 bases between. There are 14 residues in the CDR3. Germline assignment: CDR1 SQVTM and CDR2 ANQGSEA.

As for this clonotype: At one end, the junction sequence differs from germline, possibly due to a read error. The chain employs TRBV6-2 or TRBV6-3 and TRBJ2-1; possibly TRBD1 for D (6 bases). Germline CDR1 MNHEY, CDR2 SVGEGT. The CDR3 is made up of 17 amino acids. CDR3 in amino acids: CASSWGQPGSSYNEQIF. CDR3 bases: TGTGCCAGCAGCTGGGGGCAACCCGGAAGCTCCTACAATGAGCAGATCTTC.

In regard to this clonotype: Mismatch with germline at one junction end may stem from a read error. The chain's CDR3 is CANSLVGFSGNTLYF. The CDR3 coding sequence is TGTGCCAACAGCTTAGTGGGGTTCTCTGGAAACACCTTATATTTT. This chain connects TRBV11-2 to TRBJ1-3; D unclear. The CDR3 sequence is 15 residues long. Germline lookup yields CDR1 SGHAT and CDR2 FQNNGV.

This clonotype was seen repeatedly, ten times or more. V usage is TRBV6-6 and J usage is TRBJ2-7; D might be TRBD1 (5 bases). CDR3 length equals 15 residues. The V and J ends lost 0 bases and 0 bases respectively, with 9 bases between them. The V gene's germline CDR1 is MNHNY and CDR2 SVGAGI (reference sequence). The CDR3 reads CASSYSGPGSYEQYF. The CDR3 DNA follows: TGTGCCAGCAGTTACTCGGGGCCGGGCTCCTACGAGCAGTACTTC.

For this clonotype: The junction and the germline gene differ at one end; a read error may be behind it. The gene calls are TRBV11-2 and TRBJ2-3; 9 nucleotides line up with TRBD2. Germline values: CDR1 SGHAT, CDR2 FQNNGV. This CDR3 is 17 amino acids long. CDR3 coding DNA: TGTGCCAGCAGCTTACGGACCAGAGGCGGGAGGGCAGATACTCAGTATTTT. Protein sequence: CASSLRTRGGRADTQYF. Full variable domain (rest looked up from reference TRBV11-2 and TRBJ2-3): EAGVAQSPRYKIIEKRQSVAFWCNPISGHATLYWYQQILGQGPKLLIQFQNNGVVDDSQLPKDRFSAERLKGVDSTLKIQPAKLEDSAVYLCASSLRTRGGRADTQYFGPGTRLTVL.

The chain joins TRBV4-2 to TRBJ2-7; tentative D call: TRBD2 (5 bases). The V gene's germline CDR1 is LGHNA and CDR2 YNFKEQ. The CDR3 runs to 14 residues. V was cut by 1 base and J by 7 bases, with 14 bases left in between. The CDR3 DNA sequence: TGTGCCAGCAGCCAAGGGATAATGGGAGTTGAGCAGTACGTC. Translated, it gives CASSQGIMGVEQYV.

Notes on this clonotype: This may come from a read error, since a much larger clone is one base off. The gene calls are TRBV6-2 or TRBV6-3 and TRBJ1-5; D is unclear. CDR1 is MNHEY and CDR2 is SVGEGT in the germline V gene. This CDR3 region has 17 residues. The CDR3 protein is CASSYSRTAGSNQTQHF. The CDR3 DNA sequence: TGTGCCAGCAGTTACTCCCGGACGGCGGGGAGCAATCAGACCCAGCATTTT.

Concerning this clonotype itself: Given a much more abundant clone one base away, this may be a read error. This sequence joins TRBV6-1 and TRBJ2-1; 9 bases match TRBD2. CDR1 and CDR2 from the germline V gene are MNHNS and SASEGT. Trimming removed 3 bases from V and 8 bases from J; junction bases left unmatched: 5. The CDR3 sequence is 14 residues long. The CDR3 spells CASSDGLARDEQFF. Written as DNA, the CDR3 is TGTGCCAGCAGTGATGGACTAGCGCGAGATGAGCAGTTCTTC.

About this clonotype: A read error is possible here, since a much larger clone lies one base away. The rearrangement uses TRBV4-3 and TRBJ2-7, with a tentative D call TRBD2 (6 bases). The CDR3 runs to 16 residues. Looked up from germline, CDR1 is LGHNA and CDR2 is YSLEER. Between the trimmed V and J ends, which lost 0 bases and 2 bases, there was a span of 14 bases. The chain's CDR3 is CASSQDESSETYEQYF. The CDR3 DNA reads as TGCGCCAGCAGCCAAGATGAATCTAGCGAGACCTACGAGCAGTACTTC.

Regarding this clonotype: The junction shows a germline mismatch at one end, possibly a read error. V usage is TRBV29-1 and J usage is TRBJ2-1; TRBD2 agrees at 10 bases. Per the germline V gene, CDR1 is SQVTM and CDR2 is ANQGSEA. This CDR3 spans 14 amino acids. The CDR3 loop is CSVDLAGAYKEQFF. CDR3 DNA: TGCAGCGTTGATCTAGCGGGAGCCTACAAAGAGCAGTTCTTC.

This clonotype appeared once. A single base separates this from a much larger clone, so it may be a read error. This chain uses TRBV12-3 or TRBV12-4 with TRBJ1-5; D is ambiguous. This CDR3 has 13 residues. This CDR3 is CARSFKGGEPQHF. The CDR3 bases are TGTGCCAGAAGTTTTAAGGGCGGGGAGCCCCAGCATTTT.

This clonotype was found many times. The chain couples TRBV6-5 to TRBJ2-5, with 8 bases matching TRBD1. CDR1 is MNHEY and CDR2 is SVGAGI in the germline V gene. The J segment lost 5 bases and the V segment lost 4 bases, leaving 12 bases of the junction unmatched. The CDR3 sequence is 16 residues long. The CDR3 coding sequence is TGTGCCAGCAGTTTACGACAGGGGCGAGGGGGGGAGACCCAGTACTTC. It yields the protein CASSLRQGRGGETQYF.

Comments on this clonotype: Sequence at one end of the junction differs from germline and may be a read error. The chain employs TRBV7-9 and TRBJ2-3; D unresolved. Germline CDR1 and CDR2: SEHNR and FQNEAQ (reference sequence). This CDR3 is 14 amino acids long. This CDR3 is CANSLSQYPDTQYF. CDR3 coding DNA: TGTGCCAACAGCTTATCTCAGTACCCAGATACGCAGTATTTT.